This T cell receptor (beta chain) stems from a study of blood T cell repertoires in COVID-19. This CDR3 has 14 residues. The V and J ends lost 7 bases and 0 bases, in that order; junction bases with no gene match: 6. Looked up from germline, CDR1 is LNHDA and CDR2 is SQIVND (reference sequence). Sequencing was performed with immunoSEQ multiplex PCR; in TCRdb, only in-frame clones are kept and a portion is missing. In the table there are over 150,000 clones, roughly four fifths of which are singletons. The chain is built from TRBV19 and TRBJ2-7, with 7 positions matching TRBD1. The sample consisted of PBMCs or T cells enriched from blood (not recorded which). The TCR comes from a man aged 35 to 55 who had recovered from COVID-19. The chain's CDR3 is CASTSRDSSYEQYF. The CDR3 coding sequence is TGTGCCAGTACTTCGAGGGACAGCTCCTACGAGCAGTACTTC.